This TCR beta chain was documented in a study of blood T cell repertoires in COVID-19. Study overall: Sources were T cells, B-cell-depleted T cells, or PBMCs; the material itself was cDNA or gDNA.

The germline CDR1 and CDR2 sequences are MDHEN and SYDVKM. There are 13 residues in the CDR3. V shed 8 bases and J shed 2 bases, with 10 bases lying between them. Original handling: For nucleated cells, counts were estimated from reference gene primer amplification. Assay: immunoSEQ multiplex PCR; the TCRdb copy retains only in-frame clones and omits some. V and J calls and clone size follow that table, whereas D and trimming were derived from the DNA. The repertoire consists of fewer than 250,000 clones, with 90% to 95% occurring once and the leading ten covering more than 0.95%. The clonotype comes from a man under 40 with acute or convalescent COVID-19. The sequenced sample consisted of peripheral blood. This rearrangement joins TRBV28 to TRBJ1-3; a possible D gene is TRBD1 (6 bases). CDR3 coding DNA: TGTGCCAGCCAGGGGCTACCTGGAAACACCATATATTTT. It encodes CASQGLPGNTIYF.